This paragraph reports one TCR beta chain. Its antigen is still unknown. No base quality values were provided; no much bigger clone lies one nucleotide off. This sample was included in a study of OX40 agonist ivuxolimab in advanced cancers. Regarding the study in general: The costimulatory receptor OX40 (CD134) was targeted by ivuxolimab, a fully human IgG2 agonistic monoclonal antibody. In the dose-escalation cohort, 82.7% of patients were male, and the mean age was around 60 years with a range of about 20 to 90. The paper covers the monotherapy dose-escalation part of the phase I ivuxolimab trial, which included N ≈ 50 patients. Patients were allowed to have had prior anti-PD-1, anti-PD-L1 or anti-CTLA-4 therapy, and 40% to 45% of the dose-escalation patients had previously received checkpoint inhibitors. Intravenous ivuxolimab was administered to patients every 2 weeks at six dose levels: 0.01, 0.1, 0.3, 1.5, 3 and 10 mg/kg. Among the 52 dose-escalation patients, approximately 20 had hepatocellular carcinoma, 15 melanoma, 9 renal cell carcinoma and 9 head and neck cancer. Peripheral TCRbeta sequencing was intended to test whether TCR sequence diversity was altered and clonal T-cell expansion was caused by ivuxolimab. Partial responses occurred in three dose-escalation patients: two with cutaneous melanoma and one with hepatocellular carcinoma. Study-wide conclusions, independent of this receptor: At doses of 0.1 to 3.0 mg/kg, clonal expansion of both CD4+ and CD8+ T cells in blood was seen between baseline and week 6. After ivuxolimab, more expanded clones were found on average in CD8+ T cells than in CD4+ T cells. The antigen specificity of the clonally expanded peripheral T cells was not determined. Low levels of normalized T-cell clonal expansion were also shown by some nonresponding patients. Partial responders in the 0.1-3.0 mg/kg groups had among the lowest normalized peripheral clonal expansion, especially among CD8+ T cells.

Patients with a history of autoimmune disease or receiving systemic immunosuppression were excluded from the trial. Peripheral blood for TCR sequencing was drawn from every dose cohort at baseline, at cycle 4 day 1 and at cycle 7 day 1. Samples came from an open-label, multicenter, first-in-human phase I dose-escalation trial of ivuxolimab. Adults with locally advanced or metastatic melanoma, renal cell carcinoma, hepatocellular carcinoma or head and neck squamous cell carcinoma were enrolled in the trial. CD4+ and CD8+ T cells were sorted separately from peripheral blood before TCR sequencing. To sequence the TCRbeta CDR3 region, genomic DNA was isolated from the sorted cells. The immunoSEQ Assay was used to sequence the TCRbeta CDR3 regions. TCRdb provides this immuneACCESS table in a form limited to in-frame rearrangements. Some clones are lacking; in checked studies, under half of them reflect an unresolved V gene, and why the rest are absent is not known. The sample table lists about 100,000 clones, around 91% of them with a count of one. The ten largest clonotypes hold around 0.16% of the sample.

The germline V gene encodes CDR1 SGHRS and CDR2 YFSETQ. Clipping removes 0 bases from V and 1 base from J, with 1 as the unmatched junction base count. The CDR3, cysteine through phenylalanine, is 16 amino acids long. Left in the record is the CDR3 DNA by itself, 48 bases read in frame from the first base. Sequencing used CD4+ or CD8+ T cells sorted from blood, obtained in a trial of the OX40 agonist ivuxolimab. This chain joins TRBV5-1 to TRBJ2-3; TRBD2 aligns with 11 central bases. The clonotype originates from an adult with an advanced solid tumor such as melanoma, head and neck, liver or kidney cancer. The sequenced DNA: TGCGCCAGCAGCTTGGGGGGACTAGCGGGCACAGATACGCAGTATTTT. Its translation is CASSLGGLAGTDTQYF.